Listed below are T cell receptor beta chains from one sample, sequenced in a study of cytomegalovirus exposure and HLA in healthy donors. TCRdb keeps only in-frame clones here, not all; method: immunoSEQ multiplex PCR. The sample yields roughly 120,000 clones, about 70% seen once. Input material: PBMCs. The origin of the receptors is a woman in her thirties or forties in good health and CMV-seropositive. Each CDR3 is given with its conserved first and last residue. D genes are given only for firm matches. The size of a clone is reported for some rows only, either as once, few or many, or as a class for expanded clones.

clone_size: -; j_call: TRBJ2-2; v_call: TRBV9; d_call: TRBD2; cdr3_aa: CASSPRTSGSTGELFF; cdr3_nt: TGTGCCAGCAGCCCCCGGACTAGCGGGAGCACCGGGGAGCTGTTTTTT
clone_size: -; j_call: TRBJ2-7; v_call: TRBV7-2; d_call: TRBD2; cdr3_aa: CASSLESSGGFRSYEQYF; cdr3_nt: TGTGCCAGCAGCTTAGAGTCTAGCGGGGGTTTTCGGTCCTACGAGCAGTACTTC
clone_size: -; j_call: TRBJ2-7; v_call: TRBV28; d_call: TRBD1; cdr3_aa: CASSSPGTGGHEQYF; cdr3_nt: TGTGCCAGCAGTTCCCCCGGGACAGGGGGCCACGAGCAGTACTTC
clone_size: -; j_call: TRBJ2-7; v_call: TRBV5-1; d_call: -; cdr3_aa: CASSLLGQSSYEQYF; cdr3_nt: TGCGCCAGCAGCTTGTTAGGACAGTCCTCCTACGAGCAGTACTTC
clone_size: -; j_call: TRBJ1-4; v_call: TRBV7-9; d_call: -; cdr3_aa: CASSLAGEANEKLFF; cdr3_nt: TGTGCCAGCAGCTTAGCGGGGGAGGCTAATGAAAAACTGTTTTTT
clone_size: -; j_call: TRBJ2-5; v_call: TRBV5-1; d_call: TRBD1; cdr3_aa: CASSPTDRRYQETQYF; cdr3_nt: TGCGCCAGCAGCCCAACGGACAGGAGGTACCAAGAGACCCAGTACTTC
clone_size: -; j_call: TRBJ2-1; v_call: TRBV2; d_call: TRBD2; cdr3_aa: CASSRLANEQFF; cdr3_nt: TGTGCCAGCAGCCGACTAGCGAATGAGCAGTTCTTC
clone_size: -; j_call: TRBJ2-1; v_call: TRBV7-3; d_call: TRBD2; cdr3_aa: CASSLEGGASGMGSYNEQFF; cdr3_nt: TGTGCCAGCAGCCTAGAGGGGGGGGCTAGCGGGATGGGATCCTACAATGAGCAGTTCTTC
clone_size: once; j_call: TRBJ2-1; v_call: TRBV11-2; d_call: TRBD2; cdr3_aa: CASSLGASGRAYSYNEQFF; cdr3_nt: TGTGCCAGCAGCTTAGGGGCTAGCGGGAGGGCCTACTCCTACAATGAGCAGTTCTTC
clone_size: -; j_call: TRBJ1-6; v_call: TRBV18; d_call: -; cdr3_aa: CASSPEGLGSPLHF; cdr3_nt: TGTGCCAGCTCACCAGAGGGACTTGGTTCACCCCTCCACTTT
clone_size: -; j_call: TRBJ1-1; v_call: TRBV5-4; d_call: -; cdr3_aa: CASSLGRIRDTEAFF; cdr3_nt: TGTGCCAGCAGCTTGGGACGGATCAGGGACACTGAAGCTTTCTTT
clone_size: -; j_call: TRBJ2-3; v_call: TRBV7-9; d_call: TRBD2; cdr3_aa: CASSLEGLAVSTDTQYF; cdr3_nt: TGTGCCAGCAGCTTAGAGGGGCTAGCGGTGAGCACAGATACGCAGTATTTT
clone_size: few; j_call: TRBJ1-1; v_call: TRBV28; d_call: TRBD1; cdr3_aa: CASRGQPTNTEAFF; cdr3_nt: TGTGCCAGTCGGGGACAGCCGACGAACACTGAAGCTTTCTTT
clone_size: -; j_call: TRBJ1-2; v_call: TRBV5-8; d_call: -; cdr3_aa: CASSRSYVRRTEYGYTF; cdr3_nt: TGTGCCAGCAGTCGCTCCTACGTCCGGAGGACAGAGTATGGCTACACCTTC
clone_size: -; j_call: TRBJ1-2; v_call: TRBV6-5; d_call: -; cdr3_aa: CASSQDTNYGYTF; cdr3_nt: TGTGCCAGCAGCCAGGACACCAACTATGGCTACACCTTC
clone_size: -; j_call: TRBJ1-4; v_call: TRBV7-9; d_call: TRBD1; cdr3_aa: CASSSWDSANEKLFF; cdr3_nt: TGTGCCAGCAGCTCCTGGGACAGTGCGAATGAAAAACTGTTTTTT
clone_size: once; j_call: TRBJ2-2; v_call: TRBV5-6; d_call: -; cdr3_aa: CASSPTRGGENTGELFF; cdr3_nt: TGTGCCAGCAGCCCTACTAGGGGGGGGGAGAACACCGGGGAGCTGTTTTTT
clone_size: -; j_call: TRBJ1-3; v_call: TRBV10-2; d_call: -; cdr3_aa: CASSRGQASSGNTIYF; cdr3_nt: TGCGCCAGCTCTCGTGGGCAGGCGAGCTCTGGAAACACCATATATTTT
clone_size: -; j_call: TRBJ1-1; v_call: TRBV28; d_call: -; cdr3_aa: CASRGGASRTEAFF; cdr3_nt: TGTGCCAGCAGGGGTGGGGCTAGTCGCACTGAAGCTTTCTTT
clone_size: -; j_call: TRBJ2-2; v_call: TRBV2; d_call: -; cdr3_aa: CASSVNAAAITGELFF; cdr3_nt: TGTGCCAGCAGTGTTAATGCGGCAGCCATCACCGGGGAGCTGTTTTTT
clone_size: -; j_call: TRBJ2-2; v_call: TRBV28; d_call: TRBD1; cdr3_aa: CASSLWKIRTGGSTGELFF; cdr3_nt: TGTGCCAGCAGTTTATGGAAAATCCGGACAGGGGGTAGCACCGGGGAGCTGTTTTTT
clone_size: -; j_call: TRBJ1-2; v_call: TRBV7-5; d_call: -; cdr3_aa: CVRTQRGTVGCYGYTF; cdr3_nt: TGTGTCAGAACCCAAAGAGGGACAGTCGGCTGCTATGGCTACACCTTC
clone_size: once; j_call: TRBJ2-3; v_call: TRBV14; d_call: TRBD1; cdr3_aa: CASSVGQISGDTQYF; cdr3_nt: TGTGCCAGCAGCGTGGGACAGATCTCGGGAGATACGCAGTATTTT
clone_size: few; j_call: TRBJ2-1; v_call: TRBV19; d_call: TRBD2; cdr3_aa: CASSPGLAEYNEQFF; cdr3_nt: TGTGCCAGTAGCCCGGGACTAGCGGAATACAATGAGCAGTTCTTC
clone_size: -; j_call: TRBJ2-3; v_call: TRBV7-8; d_call: TRBD2; cdr3_aa: CASSLAGGTRSTDTQYF; cdr3_nt: TGTGCCAGCAGCTTAGCGGGAGGGACTAGGAGCACAGATACGCAGTATTTT
clone_size: -; j_call: TRBJ2-1; v_call: TRBV11-2; d_call: TRBD2; cdr3_aa: CASSDPRTSGNEQFF; cdr3_nt: TGTGCCAGCAGCGACCCCAGGACTAGCGGCAATGAGCAGTTCTTC
clone_size: -; j_call: TRBJ2-5; v_call: TRBV18; d_call: -; cdr3_aa: CASSSGQQETQYF; cdr3_nt: TGTGCCAGCTCATCCGGACAGCAAGAGACCCAGTACTTC
clone_size: -; j_call: TRBJ1-1; v_call: TRBV6-5; d_call: -; cdr3_aa: CASSYGRGGTEAFF; cdr3_nt: TGTGCCAGCAGTTACGGCAGGGGTGGTACTGAAGCTTTCTTT
clone_size: few; j_call: TRBJ2-5; v_call: TRBV11-1; d_call: TRBD2; cdr3_aa: CASSRSAGGPGETQYF; cdr3_nt: TGTGCCAGCAGCCGATCGGCGGGAGGGCCGGGGGAGACCCAGTACTTC
clone_size: -; j_call: TRBJ1-4; v_call: TRBV6-5; d_call: -; cdr3_aa: CASRRVANEKLFF; cdr3_nt: TGTGCCAGCCGCAGGGTGGCTAATGAAAAACTGTTTTTT
clone_size: few; j_call: TRBJ2-5; v_call: TRBV5-1; d_call: TRBD2; cdr3_aa: CASSLPGTREKETQYF; cdr3_nt: TGCGCCAGCAGCTTACCGGGGACTAGGGAAAAAGAGACCCAGTACTTC
clone_size: -; j_call: TRBJ2-7; v_call: TRBV19; d_call: -; cdr3_aa: CASSKDVGDEQYF; cdr3_nt: TGTGCCAGTAGTAAGGATGTAGGAGACGAGCAGTACTTC
clone_size: -; j_call: TRBJ1-1; v_call: TRBV28; d_call: TRBD1; cdr3_aa: CASSSTGTGSLNTEAFF; cdr3_nt: TGTGCCAGCAGTTCCACCGGGACAGGGTCACTGAACACTGAAGCTTTCTTT
clone_size: -; j_call: TRBJ2-1; v_call: TRBV5-7; d_call: TRBD2; cdr3_aa: CASSPPGGTSPGSEQFF; cdr3_nt: TGTGCCAGCAGCCCCCCGGGCGGGACTAGCCCCGGTAGTGAGCAGTTCTTC
clone_size: -; j_call: TRBJ2-1; v_call: TRBV18; d_call: TRBD1; cdr3_aa: CASSQTGGNEQFF; cdr3_nt: TGTGCCAGCTCACAAACAGGGGGCAATGAGCAGTTCTTC
clone_size: -; j_call: TRBJ2-7; v_call: TRBV5-1; d_call: -; cdr3_aa: CASSTTGDPYEQYF; cdr3_nt: TGCGCCAGCAGCACGACAGGTGATCCCTACGAGCAGTACTTC
clone_size: once; j_call: TRBJ1-3; v_call: TRBV7-2; d_call: TRBD1; cdr3_aa: CASSFGRGQGNTIYF; cdr3_nt: TGTGCCAGCAGCTTCGGCAGGGGGCAAGGAAACACCATATATTTT
clone_size: -; j_call: TRBJ2-1; v_call: TRBV7-3; d_call: -; cdr3_aa: CASGTSSGDYNEQFF; cdr3_nt: TGTGCCAGTGGTACTAGTAGCGGAGACTACAATGAGCAGTTCTTC
clone_size: -; j_call: TRBJ2-2; v_call: TRBV9; d_call: -; cdr3_aa: CAGSRWFTGELFF; cdr3_nt: TGTGCCGGCAGTAGATGGTTTACCGGGGAGCTGTTTTTT
clone_size: -; j_call: TRBJ2-6; v_call: TRBV5-1; d_call: -; cdr3_aa: CASSFLFGANVLTF; cdr3_nt: TGCGCCAGCAGCTTCCTTTTTGGGGCCAACGTCCTGACTTTC
clone_size: -; j_call: TRBJ2-5; v_call: TRBV6-4; d_call: TRBD1; cdr3_aa: CASSTGQGSETQYF; cdr3_nt: TGTGCCAGCAGCACGGGACAGGGGAGTGAGACCCAGTACTTC
clone_size: -; j_call: TRBJ1-5; v_call: TRBV5-4; d_call: TRBD1; cdr3_aa: CASSLGTGVDSNQPQHF; cdr3_nt: TGTGCCAGCAGCTTGGGGACAGGGGTTGATAGCAATCAGCCCCAGCATTTT
clone_size: -; j_call: TRBJ2-7; v_call: TRBV30; d_call: -; cdr3_aa: CARRKTGISYEQYF; cdr3_nt: TGTGCCCGGAGGAAGACCGGGATTAGCTACGAGCAGTACTTC
clone_size: -; j_call: TRBJ2-7; v_call: TRBV5-1; d_call: -; cdr3_aa: CASSLAVGGGDEQYF; cdr3_nt: TGCGCCAGCAGCTTGGCCGTGGGGGGGGGCGACGAGCAGTACTTC
clone_size: once; j_call: TRBJ2-3; v_call: TRBV2; d_call: TRBD2; cdr3_aa: CAAATSGSGTQYF; cdr3_nt: TGTGCCGCCGCGACTAGCGGGAGCGGTACGCAGTATTTT